These T cell receptor beta chains were read from a single sample in a study of blood T cell repertoires in COVID-19. Method: immunoSEQ multiplex PCR; TCRdb's copy keeps in-frame clones and lacks some. The profile shows about 140,000 clones, more than 80% of them singletons. The sample was peripheral blood. These receptors were obtained from a woman aged 80 or older with acute or convalescent COVID-19. The CDR3 runs from the conserved cysteine through the conserved F or W. The D gene is left open where the match is weak. Size is omitted from some rows. Given values are once, few, many or a class for expanded clones.

d_call: .; j_call: TRBJ1-5; cdr3_length: 13; clone_size: .; v_call: TRBV7-2; cdr3_nt: TGTGCCAGCAGCTTTCAGGGCGATCAGCCCCAGCATTTT; cdr3_aa: CASSFQGDQPQHF
d_call: TRBD1; j_call: TRBJ1-6; cdr3_length: 13; clone_size: .; v_call: TRBV12-3/TRBV12-4; cdr3_nt: TGTGCCAGCAAGGTGACAGGGTATTCACCCCTCCACTTT; cdr3_aa: CASKVTGYSPLHF
d_call: .; j_call: TRBJ1-1; cdr3_length: 14; clone_size: .; v_call: TRBV18; cdr3_nt: TGTGCCAGCTCGGCGACTAGCATGAACACTGAAGCTTTCTTT; cdr3_aa: CASSATSMNTEAFF
d_call: .; j_call: TRBJ1-2; cdr3_length: 14; clone_size: .; v_call: TRBV5-1; cdr3_nt: TGCGCCAGCAGCTTGGCCTTATCGGGCTATGGCTACACCTTC; cdr3_aa: CASSLALSGYGYTF
d_call: .; j_call: TRBJ1-3; cdr3_length: 14; clone_size: .; v_call: TRBV7-9; cdr3_nt: TGTGCCAGCAGCTCGGGTTCCTCTGGAAACACCATATATTTT; cdr3_aa: CASSSGSSGNTIYF
d_call: .; j_call: TRBJ2-3; cdr3_length: 15; clone_size: .; v_call: TRBV7-2; cdr3_nt: TGTGCCAGCAGCTTGGGGGGGCTTCCCACAGATACGCAGTATTTT; cdr3_aa: CASSLGGLPTDTQYF
d_call: .; j_call: TRBJ1-2; cdr3_length: 16; clone_size: .; v_call: TRBV6-5; cdr3_nt: TGTGCCAGCAGTTACTCGTTTACGCCTACAGTCTATGGCTACACCTTC; cdr3_aa: CASSYSFTPTVYGYTF
d_call: .; j_call: TRBJ2-7; cdr3_length: 15; clone_size: .; v_call: TRBV5-1; cdr3_nt: TGCGCCAGCAGTGCACAGGGCCAATTCACCTACGAGCAGTACTTC; cdr3_aa: CASSAQGQFTYEQYF
d_call: TRBD2; j_call: TRBJ2-1; cdr3_length: 18; clone_size: .; v_call: TRBV3-1/TRBV3-2; cdr3_nt: TGTGCCAGCAGCCCAAGACCCCGGACTAGCCCTTCCTACAATGAGCAGTTCTTC; cdr3_aa: CASSPRPRTSPSYNEQFF
d_call: TRBD1; j_call: TRBJ1-2; cdr3_length: 14; clone_size: .; v_call: TRBV5-8; cdr3_nt: TGTGCCAGCAGCCGAGGACAGGCGGCGAATGGCTACACCTTC; cdr3_aa: CASSRGQAANGYTF
d_call: TRBD2; j_call: TRBJ2-3; cdr3_length: 14; clone_size: .; v_call: TRBV5-6; cdr3_nt: TGTGCCAGCAGCTTTAGCGGGGGGTTCGATACGCAGTATTTT; cdr3_aa: CASSFSGGFDTQYF
d_call: .; j_call: TRBJ1-1; cdr3_length: 13; clone_size: .; v_call: TRBV3-1/TRBV3-2; cdr3_nt: TGTGCCAGCACCCCAGAGGAGGGGTCTGAAGCTTTCTTT; cdr3_aa: CASTPEEGSEAFF
d_call: TRBD1; j_call: TRBJ2-2; cdr3_length: 14; clone_size: .; v_call: TRBV6-4; cdr3_nt: TGTGCCAGCAGACCACAGGGGGCCACCGGGGAGCTGTTTTTT; cdr3_aa: CASRPQGATGELFF
d_call: .; j_call: TRBJ1-6; cdr3_length: 18; clone_size: once; v_call: TRBV27; cdr3_nt: TGTGCCAGCGGACGACCGGTTGACAGGAGCGTAAATCAGTCACCCCTCCACTTT; cdr3_aa: CASGRPVDRSVNQSPLHF
d_call: .; j_call: TRBJ1-3; cdr3_length: 16; clone_size: .; v_call: TRBV6-5; cdr3_nt: TGTGCCAGCAGTTACTCGTGGACAGCCTCTGGAAACACCATATATTTT; cdr3_aa: CASSYSWTASGNTIYF
d_call: .; j_call: TRBJ2-2; cdr3_length: 16; clone_size: .; v_call: TRBV7-3; cdr3_nt: TGTGCCAGCAGCCCCCTCTACCCAAGTGAGGACGGGGAGCTGTTTTTT; cdr3_aa: CASSPLYPSEDGELFF
d_call: .; j_call: TRBJ2-1; cdr3_length: 14; clone_size: .; v_call: TRBV5-4; cdr3_nt: TGTGCCAGCAGCTTGGGGCAGCTAGGCCTTGAGCAGTTCTTC; cdr3_aa: CASSLGQLGLEQFF
d_call: TRBD1; j_call: TRBJ2-5; cdr3_length: 14; clone_size: .; v_call: TRBV5-1; cdr3_nt: TGCGCCAGCAGCCCTAGGACAGGCACCGGGACCCAGTACTTC; cdr3_aa: CASSPRTGTGTQYF
d_call: .; j_call: TRBJ1-1; cdr3_length: 13; clone_size: .; v_call: TRBV5-1; cdr3_nt: TGCGCCAGCAGCTCCGGGGAAAACACTGAAGCTTTCTTT; cdr3_aa: CASSSGENTEAFF
d_call: .; j_call: TRBJ2-1; cdr3_length: 13; clone_size: .; v_call: TRBV5-1; cdr3_nt: TGCGCCAGCAGCTCACAGGGATATAATGAGCAGTTCTTC; cdr3_aa: CASSSQGYNEQFF
d_call: .; j_call: TRBJ1-4; cdr3_length: 13; clone_size: .; v_call: TRBV7-9; cdr3_nt: TGTGCCGCGGGAGCTTTAGCTAATGAAAAACTGTTTTTT; cdr3_aa: CAAGALANEKLFF
d_call: TRBD1; j_call: TRBJ2-2; cdr3_length: 13; clone_size: .; v_call: TRBV6-2/TRBV6-3; cdr3_nt: TGTGCCAGCAGTACACAGGGGCCCGGGGAGCTGTTTTTT; cdr3_aa: CASSTQGPGELFF
d_call: .; j_call: TRBJ2-2; cdr3_length: 17; clone_size: .; v_call: TRBV29-1; cdr3_nt: TGCAGCGTTGGCCGATGGAGGAAACCAATGAACACCGGGGAGCTGTTTTTT; cdr3_aa: CSVGRWRKPMNTGELFF
d_call: TRBD1; j_call: TRBJ1-1; cdr3_length: 12; clone_size: .; v_call: TRBV6-5; cdr3_nt: TGTGCCAGCACCAACAGGGGATCAAGTGCTTTCTTT; cdr3_aa: CASTNRGSSAFF
d_call: TRBD1; j_call: TRBJ1-2; cdr3_length: 14; clone_size: .; v_call: TRBV6-2/TRBV6-3; cdr3_nt: TGTGCCAGCAGTTTACTACAAACAGGGGTCGGCTACACCTTC; cdr3_aa: CASSLLQTGVGYTF
d_call: .; j_call: TRBJ1-4; cdr3_length: 13; clone_size: once; v_call: TRBV12-3/TRBV12-4; cdr3_nt: TGTGCCAGCAGTTTGCTTACAGATGGGAAACTGTTTTTT; cdr3_aa: CASSLLTDGKLFF
d_call: .; j_call: TRBJ2-3; cdr3_length: 14; clone_size: .; v_call: TRBV13; cdr3_nt: TGTGCCAGCAGCTTAGTGGCGGGTTTGGATACGCAGTATTTT; cdr3_aa: CASSLVAGLDTQYF
d_call: TRBD1; j_call: TRBJ2-3; cdr3_length: 18; clone_size: .; v_call: TRBV5-1; cdr3_nt: TGCGCCAGCAGCTTTAACATAAACAGGGGGCGAGTGGCAGATACGCAGTATTTT; cdr3_aa: CASSFNINRGRVADTQYF
d_call: TRBD1; j_call: TRBJ2-7; cdr3_length: 14; clone_size: .; v_call: TRBV11-2; cdr3_nt: TGTGCCAGCAGCTTGTGGGGACAGGGTTCTGCGCAGTACTTC; cdr3_aa: CASSLWGQGSAQYF
d_call: TRBD1; j_call: TRBJ1-1; cdr3_length: 15; clone_size: .; v_call: TRBV7-2; cdr3_nt: TGTGCCAGCAGCCCCTGGACAGGGAAGAACACTGAAGCTTTCTTT; cdr3_aa: CASSPWTGKNTEAFF
d_call: .; j_call: TRBJ1-4; cdr3_length: 14; clone_size: once; v_call: TRBV5-4; cdr3_nt: TGTGCCAGCAGCTCCCAACTAGAGGATGAAAAACTGTTTTTT; cdr3_aa: CASSSQLEDEKLFF
d_call: TRBD2; j_call: TRBJ2-3; cdr3_length: 20; clone_size: .; v_call: TRBV4-1; cdr3_nt: TGCGCCAGCAGCCAAGATACGGGACTAGCGGGGTACCCTAGCACAGATACGCAGTATTTT; cdr3_aa: CASSQDTGLAGYPSTDTQYF
d_call: .; j_call: TRBJ2-5; cdr3_length: 13; clone_size: .; v_call: TRBV5-1; cdr3_nt: TGCGCCAGCGCAGGGGATGGTGAAGAGACCCAGTACTTC; cdr3_aa: CASAGDGEETQYF
d_call: TRBD1; j_call: TRBJ2-3; cdr3_length: 16; clone_size: .; v_call: TRBV9; cdr3_nt: TGTGCCAGCAGCTCAGCTGGGACAGGGGGCACAGATACGCAGTATTTT; cdr3_aa: CASSSAGTGGTDTQYF
d_call: TRBD1; j_call: TRBJ1-2; cdr3_length: 15; clone_size: .; v_call: TRBV6-1; cdr3_nt: TGTGCCAGCAGTGAACCACAGGGGTTCTACTATGGCTACACCTTC; cdr3_aa: CASSEPQGFYYGYTF
d_call: .; j_call: TRBJ1-1; cdr3_length: 14; clone_size: .; v_call: TRBV7-2; cdr3_nt: TGTGCCAGCAGGCCCTACAGGGACGACACTGAAGCTTTCTTT; cdr3_aa: CASRPYRDDTEAFF
d_call: .; j_call: TRBJ2-3; cdr3_length: 14; clone_size: .; v_call: TRBV5-6; cdr3_nt: TGTGCCAGCAGCTTGGAACCAGGATCAGATACGCAGTATTTT; cdr3_aa: CASSLEPGSDTQYF
d_call: .; j_call: TRBJ2-4; cdr3_length: 13; clone_size: .; v_call: TRBV29-1; cdr3_nt: TGCAGCGTAATAATCAGGGGTCGGGGCATTCAGTACTTC; cdr3_aa: CSVIIRGRGIQYF
d_call: TRBD1; j_call: TRBJ1-2; cdr3_length: 15; clone_size: .; v_call: TRBV19; cdr3_nt: TGTGCCAGTAGTATGGGGACAGGGGTTTCATATGGCTACACCTTC; cdr3_aa: CASSMGTGVSYGYTF
d_call: TRBD1; j_call: TRBJ1-1; cdr3_length: 14; clone_size: .; v_call: TRBV18; cdr3_nt: TGTGCCAGCTCACCTAACACAGGGGGCGTGGGAGCTTTCTTT; cdr3_aa: CASSPNTGGVGAFF
d_call: .; j_call: TRBJ2-3; cdr3_length: 13; clone_size: few; v_call: TRBV7-3; cdr3_nt: TGTGCCAGCAGCCCCTTCGTACTAGATACGCAGTATTTT; cdr3_aa: CASSPFVLDTQYF
d_call: .; j_call: TRBJ1-2; cdr3_length: 12; clone_size: once; v_call: TRBV6-5; cdr3_nt: TGTGCCAGCAGTCTTGCTAACTATGGCTACACCTTC; cdr3_aa: CASSLANYGYTF
d_call: .; j_call: TRBJ1-1; cdr3_length: 13; clone_size: .; v_call: TRBV7-9; cdr3_nt: TGTGCCAGCAGCGCTTTGATGAGGACTGAAGCTTTCTTT; cdr3_aa: CASSALMRTEAFF
d_call: .; j_call: TRBJ2-6; cdr3_length: 13; clone_size: .; v_call: TRBV30; cdr3_nt: TGTGCCTGGAGTGGGGACTGGGCCAACGTCCTGACTTTC; cdr3_aa: CAWSGDWANVLTF
d_call: .; j_call: TRBJ2-7; cdr3_length: 12; clone_size: .; v_call: TRBV9; cdr3_nt: TGTGCCAGCAGCGTAGTTCTCTACGAGCAGTACTTC; cdr3_aa: CASSVVLYEQYF
d_call: .; j_call: TRBJ1-2; cdr3_length: 16; clone_size: few; v_call: TRBV30; cdr3_nt: TGTGCCTGCTACCTAGGTGGGCAGGGGTTTAACTATGGCTACACCTTC; cdr3_aa: CACYLGGQGFNYGYTF
d_call: TRBD1; j_call: TRBJ1-2; cdr3_length: 15; clone_size: .; v_call: TRBV6-5; cdr3_nt: TGTGCCAGCAGCGAGTTCCAGGGGGCTGGCTATGGCTACACCTTC; cdr3_aa: CASSEFQGAGYGYTF
d_call: .; j_call: TRBJ1-2; cdr3_length: 14; clone_size: .; v_call: TRBV2; cdr3_nt: TGTGCCAGCAGAAGAGAACAGCTTAACTATGGCTACACCTTC; cdr3_aa: CASRREQLNYGYTF
d_call: .; j_call: TRBJ2-5; cdr3_length: 11; clone_size: .; v_call: TRBV27; cdr3_nt: TGTGCCAGCAGTTCCTATGAGACCCAGTACTTC; cdr3_aa: CASSSYETQYF
d_call: .; j_call: TRBJ1-2; cdr3_length: 16; clone_size: .; v_call: TRBV5-1; cdr3_nt: TGCGCCAGCAGCTTGGGAACTCGGACAGCCCCCCATGGCTACACCTTC; cdr3_aa: CASSLGTRTAPHGYTF
d_call: .; j_call: TRBJ1-3; cdr3_length: 15; clone_size: .; v_call: TRBV5-4; cdr3_nt: TGTGCCAGCAGCTTAATAGGCACAGGTGGAAACACCATATATTTT; cdr3_aa: CASSLIGTGGNTIYF
d_call: .; j_call: TRBJ1-6; cdr3_length: 14; clone_size: .; v_call: TRBV11-2; cdr3_nt: TGTGCCAGCAGCTTCCTCGGGGATAATTCACCCCTCCACTTT; cdr3_aa: CASSFLGDNSPLHF
d_call: .; j_call: TRBJ1-6; cdr3_length: 14; clone_size: .; v_call: TRBV19; cdr3_nt: TGTGCCACCCGGGGGGACGGGAGTAATTCACCCCTCCACTTT; cdr3_aa: CATRGDGSNSPLHF